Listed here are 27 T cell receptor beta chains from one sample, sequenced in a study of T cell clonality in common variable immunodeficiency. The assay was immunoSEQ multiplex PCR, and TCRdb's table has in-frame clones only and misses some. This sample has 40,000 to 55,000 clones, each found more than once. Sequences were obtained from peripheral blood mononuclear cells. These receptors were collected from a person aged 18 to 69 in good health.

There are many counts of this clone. CDR3: CASSQERTGREKLFF. The sequenced CDR3 bases are TGTGCCAGCAGCCAAGAACGAACAGGGCGGGAAAAA. The chain links TRBV4-2 to TRBJ1-4; D may be TRBD1 (6 bases). The missing CDR3 end, 3 residues past where the read stops, is filled in from the germline J gene. This CDR3 has 15 amino acids. V was pared by 0 bases and J by 8 bases, with 13 bases between. The germline V gene has CDR1 LGHNA and CDR2 YNFKEQ.

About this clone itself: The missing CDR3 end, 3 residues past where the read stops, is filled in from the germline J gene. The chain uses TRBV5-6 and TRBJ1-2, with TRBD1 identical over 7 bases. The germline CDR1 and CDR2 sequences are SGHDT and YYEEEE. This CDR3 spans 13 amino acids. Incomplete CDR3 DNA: TGTGCCAGCAGCTTGAGACAGGGAGACGGC. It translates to CASSLRQGDG. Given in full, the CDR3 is CASSLRQGDGYTF.

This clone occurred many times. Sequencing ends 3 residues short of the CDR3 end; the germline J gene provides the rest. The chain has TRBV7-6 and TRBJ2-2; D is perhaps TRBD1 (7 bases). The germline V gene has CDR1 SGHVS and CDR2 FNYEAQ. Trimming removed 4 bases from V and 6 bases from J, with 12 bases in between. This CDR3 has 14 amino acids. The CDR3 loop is CASSWRRGAGELFF. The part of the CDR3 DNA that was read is TGTGCCAGCAGCTGGCGCAGGGGGGCCGGGGAG.

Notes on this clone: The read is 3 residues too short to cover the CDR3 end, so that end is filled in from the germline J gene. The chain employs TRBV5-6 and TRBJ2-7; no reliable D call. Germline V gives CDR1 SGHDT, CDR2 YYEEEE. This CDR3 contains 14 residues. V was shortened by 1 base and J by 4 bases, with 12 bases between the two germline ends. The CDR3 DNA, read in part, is TGTGCCAGCAGCTTGATAAAGGGTTTATACGAG. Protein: CASSLIKGLYE. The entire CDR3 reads CASSLIKGLYEQYF.

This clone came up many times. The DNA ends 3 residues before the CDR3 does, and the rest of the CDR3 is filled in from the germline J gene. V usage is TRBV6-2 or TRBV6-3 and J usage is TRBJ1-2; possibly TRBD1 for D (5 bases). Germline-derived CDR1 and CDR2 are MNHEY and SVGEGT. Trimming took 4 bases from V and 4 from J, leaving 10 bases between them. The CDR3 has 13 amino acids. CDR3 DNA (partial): TGTGCCAGCAGTTCAACAAGGGGCTATGGC. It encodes CASSSTRGYG. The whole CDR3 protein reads CASSSTRGYGYTF.

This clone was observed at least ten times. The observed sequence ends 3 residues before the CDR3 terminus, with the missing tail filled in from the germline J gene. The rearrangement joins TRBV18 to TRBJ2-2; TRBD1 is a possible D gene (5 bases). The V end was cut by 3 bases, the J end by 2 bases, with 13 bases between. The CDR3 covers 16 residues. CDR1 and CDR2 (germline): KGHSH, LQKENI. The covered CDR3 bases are TGTGCCAGCTCACCTTCCTCCCAGGGAAACACCGGGGAG. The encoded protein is CASSPSSQGNTGE. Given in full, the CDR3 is CASSPSSQGNTGELFF.

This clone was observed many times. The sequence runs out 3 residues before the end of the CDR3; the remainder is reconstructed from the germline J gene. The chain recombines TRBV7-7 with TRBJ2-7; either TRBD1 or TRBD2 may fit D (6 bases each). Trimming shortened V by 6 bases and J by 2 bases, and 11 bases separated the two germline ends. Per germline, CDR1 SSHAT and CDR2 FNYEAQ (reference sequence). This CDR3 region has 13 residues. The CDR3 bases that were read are TGTGCCAGCAGTGCAGGGGAGGCCTACGAG. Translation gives CASSAGEAYE. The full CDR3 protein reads CASSAGEAYEQYF.

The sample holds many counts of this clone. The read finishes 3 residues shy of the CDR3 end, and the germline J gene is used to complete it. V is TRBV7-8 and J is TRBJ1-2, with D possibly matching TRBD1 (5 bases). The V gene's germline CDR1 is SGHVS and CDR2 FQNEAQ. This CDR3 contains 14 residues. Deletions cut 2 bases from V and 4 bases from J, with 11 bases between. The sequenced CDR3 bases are TGTGCCAGCAGCTTATCGGGGGTAGTCTATGGC. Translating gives CASSLSGVVYG. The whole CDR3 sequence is CASSLSGVVYGYTF. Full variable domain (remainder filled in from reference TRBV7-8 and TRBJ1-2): GAGVSQSPRYKVAKRGQDVALRCDPISGHVSLFWYQQALGQGPEFLTYFQNEAQLDKSGLPSDRFFAERPEGSVSTLKIQRTQQEDSAVYLCASSLSGVVYGYTFGSGTRLTVV.

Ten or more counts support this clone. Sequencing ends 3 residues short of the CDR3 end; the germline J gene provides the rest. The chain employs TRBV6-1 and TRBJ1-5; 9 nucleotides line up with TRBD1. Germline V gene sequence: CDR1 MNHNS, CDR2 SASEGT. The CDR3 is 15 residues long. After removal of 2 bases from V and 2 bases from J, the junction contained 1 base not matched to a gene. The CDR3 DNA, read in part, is TGTGCCAGCAGTGAATGGGACAGGGGCAATCAGCCC. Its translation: CASSEWDRGNQP. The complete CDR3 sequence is CASSEWDRGNQPQHF.

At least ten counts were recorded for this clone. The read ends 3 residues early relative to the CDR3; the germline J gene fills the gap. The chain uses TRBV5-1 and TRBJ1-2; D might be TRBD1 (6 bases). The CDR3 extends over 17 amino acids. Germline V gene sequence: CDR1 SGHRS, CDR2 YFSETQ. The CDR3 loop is CASSPSPLAGGRNDYTF. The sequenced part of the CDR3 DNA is TGCGCCAGCAGCCCTTCCCCGTTAGCGGGGGGCAGGAATGAC. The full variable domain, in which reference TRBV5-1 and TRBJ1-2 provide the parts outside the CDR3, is KAGVTQTPRYLIKTRGQQVTLSCSPISGHRSVSWYQQTPGQGLQFLFEYFSETQRNKGNFPGRFSGRQFSNSRSEMNVSTLELGDSALYLCASSPSPLAGGRNDYTFGSGTRLTVV.

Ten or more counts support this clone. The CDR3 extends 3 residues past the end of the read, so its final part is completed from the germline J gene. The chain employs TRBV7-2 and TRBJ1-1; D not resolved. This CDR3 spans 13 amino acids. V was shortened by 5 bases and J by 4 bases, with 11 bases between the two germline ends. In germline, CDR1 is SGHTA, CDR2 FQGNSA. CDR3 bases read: TGTGCCAGCAGCCAGCCCCTAGGCACTGAA. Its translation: CASSQPLGTE. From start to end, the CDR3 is CASSQPLGTEAFF.

This CDR3 reads CASTYPGRDTYTF. CDR3 DNA, as far as it was read: TGTGCCAGCACCTACCCAGGGAGGGATACC. This rearrangement joins TRBV7-7 to TRBJ1-2; D is possibly TRBD1 (5 bases). The read is 3 residues too short to cover the CDR3 end, so that end is filled in from the germline J gene. Germline assignment: CDR1 SSHAT and CDR2 FNYEAQ (reference sequence). The CDR3 covers 13 residues.

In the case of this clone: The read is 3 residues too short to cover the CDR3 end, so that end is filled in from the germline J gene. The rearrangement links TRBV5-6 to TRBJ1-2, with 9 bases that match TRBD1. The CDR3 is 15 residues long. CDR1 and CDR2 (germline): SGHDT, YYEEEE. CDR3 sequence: CASSRTGVPPYDYTF. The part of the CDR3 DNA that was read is TGTGCCAGCAGCCGGACAGGGGTTCCCCCCTACGAC.

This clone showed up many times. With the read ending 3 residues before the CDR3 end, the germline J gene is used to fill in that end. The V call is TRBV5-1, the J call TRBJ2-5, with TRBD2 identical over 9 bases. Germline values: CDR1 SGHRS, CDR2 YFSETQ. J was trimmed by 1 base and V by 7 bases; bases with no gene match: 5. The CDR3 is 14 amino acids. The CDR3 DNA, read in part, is TGCGCCAGCTGGGGCGGGGGGGCCCAAGAGACC. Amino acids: CASWGGGAQET. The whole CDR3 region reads CASWGGGAQETQYF.

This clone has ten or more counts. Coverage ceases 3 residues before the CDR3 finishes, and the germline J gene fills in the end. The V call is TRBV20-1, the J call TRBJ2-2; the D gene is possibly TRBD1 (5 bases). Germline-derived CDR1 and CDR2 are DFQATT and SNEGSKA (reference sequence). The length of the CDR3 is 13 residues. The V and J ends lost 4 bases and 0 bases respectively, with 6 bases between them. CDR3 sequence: CSATGPNTGELFF. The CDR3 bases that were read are TGCAGTGCTACAGGGCCGAACACCGGGGAG.

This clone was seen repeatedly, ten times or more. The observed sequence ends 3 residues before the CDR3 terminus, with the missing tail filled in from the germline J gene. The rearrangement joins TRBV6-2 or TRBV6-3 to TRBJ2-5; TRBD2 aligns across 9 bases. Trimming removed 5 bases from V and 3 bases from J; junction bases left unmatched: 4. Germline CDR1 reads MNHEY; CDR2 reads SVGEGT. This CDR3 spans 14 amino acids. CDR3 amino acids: CASSLAGQEETQYF. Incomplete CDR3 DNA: TGTGCCAGCAGTCTAGCGGGGCAGGAAGAGACC.

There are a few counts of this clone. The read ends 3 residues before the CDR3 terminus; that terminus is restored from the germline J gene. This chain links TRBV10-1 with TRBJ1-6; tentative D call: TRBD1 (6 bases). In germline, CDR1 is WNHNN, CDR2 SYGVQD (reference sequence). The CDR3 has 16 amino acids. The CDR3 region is CAKIRAGTSSFLSLHF. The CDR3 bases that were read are TGCGCCAAGATCAGGGCCGGGACAAGTTCTTTCCTTTCC.

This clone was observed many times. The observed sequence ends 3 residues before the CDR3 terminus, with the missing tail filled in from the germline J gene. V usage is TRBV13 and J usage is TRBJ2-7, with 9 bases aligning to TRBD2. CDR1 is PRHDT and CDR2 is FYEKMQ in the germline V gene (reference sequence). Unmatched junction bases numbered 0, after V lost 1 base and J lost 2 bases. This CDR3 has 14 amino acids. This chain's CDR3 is CASSLASGTYEQYF. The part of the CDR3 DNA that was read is TGTGCCAGCAGCTTAGCTAGCGGGACCTACGAG. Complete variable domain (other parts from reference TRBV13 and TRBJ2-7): AAGVIQSPRHLIKEKRETATLKCYPIPRHDTVYWYQQGPGQDPQFLISFYEKMQSDKGSIPDRFSAQQFSDYHSELNMSSLELGDSALYFCASSLASGTYEQYFGPGTRLTVT.

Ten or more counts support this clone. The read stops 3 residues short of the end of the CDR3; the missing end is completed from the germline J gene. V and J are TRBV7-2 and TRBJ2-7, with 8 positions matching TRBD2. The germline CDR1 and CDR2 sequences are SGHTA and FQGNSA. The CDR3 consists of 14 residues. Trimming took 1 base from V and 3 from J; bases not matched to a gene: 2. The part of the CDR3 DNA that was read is TGTGCCAGCAGCTTAGAGCGGGGGAGCTACGAG. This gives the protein CASSLERGSYE. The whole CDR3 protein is CASSLERGSYEQYF.

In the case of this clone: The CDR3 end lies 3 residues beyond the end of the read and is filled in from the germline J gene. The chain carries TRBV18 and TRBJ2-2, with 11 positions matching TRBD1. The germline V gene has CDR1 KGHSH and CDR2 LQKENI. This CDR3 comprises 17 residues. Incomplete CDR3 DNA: TGTGCCAGCTCACCATTGGGACAGGGGGATAGTAATTCACCG. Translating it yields CASSPLGQGDSNSP. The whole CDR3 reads CASSPLGQGDSNSPLFF.

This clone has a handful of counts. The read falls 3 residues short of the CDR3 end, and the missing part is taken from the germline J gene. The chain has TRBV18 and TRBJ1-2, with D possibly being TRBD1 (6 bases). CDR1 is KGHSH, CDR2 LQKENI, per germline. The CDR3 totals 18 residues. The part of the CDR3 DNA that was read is TGTGCCAGCTCAATGAAAACCCGACTAGCGGGGGGCACAGATACC. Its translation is CASSMKTRLAGGTDT. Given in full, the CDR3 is CASSMKTRLAGGTDTYTF.

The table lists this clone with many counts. CDR3 sequence reads: CASNDGGVNQPQHF. Incomplete CDR3 DNA: TGTGCCAGCAATGACGGGGGGGTCAATCAGCCC. The V and J genes are TRBV12-3 or TRBV12-4 and TRBJ1-5; perhaps TRBD1 as D (5 bases). The DNA ends 3 residues before the CDR3 does, and the rest of the CDR3 is filled in from the germline J gene. V was shortened by 7 bases and J by 3 bases, with 13 bases between the two germline ends. CDR3 length: 14 amino acids.

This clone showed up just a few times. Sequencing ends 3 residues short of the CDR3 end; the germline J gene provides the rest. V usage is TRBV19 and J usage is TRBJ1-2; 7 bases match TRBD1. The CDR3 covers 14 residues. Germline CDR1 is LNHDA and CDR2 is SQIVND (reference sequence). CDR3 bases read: TGTGCCAGCCGAAGACAGGGCGGAGGCTACGAC. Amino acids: CASRRQGGGYD. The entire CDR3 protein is CASRRQGGGYDYTF.

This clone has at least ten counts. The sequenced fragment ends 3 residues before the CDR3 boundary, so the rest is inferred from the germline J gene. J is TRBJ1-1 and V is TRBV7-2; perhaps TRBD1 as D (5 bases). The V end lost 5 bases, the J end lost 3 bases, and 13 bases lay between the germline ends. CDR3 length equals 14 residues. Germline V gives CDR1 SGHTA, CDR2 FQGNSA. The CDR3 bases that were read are TGTGCCAGCAGCGGCAGGGCCTTGGACACTGAA. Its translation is CASSGRALDTE. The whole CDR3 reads CASSGRALDTEAFF. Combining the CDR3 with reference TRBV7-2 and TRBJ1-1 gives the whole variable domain GAGVSQSPSNKVTEKGKDVELRCDPISGHTALYWYRQSLGQGLEFLIYFQGNSAPDKSGLPSDRFSAERTGGSVSTLTIQRTQQEDSAVYLCASSGRALDTEAFFGQGTRLTVV.

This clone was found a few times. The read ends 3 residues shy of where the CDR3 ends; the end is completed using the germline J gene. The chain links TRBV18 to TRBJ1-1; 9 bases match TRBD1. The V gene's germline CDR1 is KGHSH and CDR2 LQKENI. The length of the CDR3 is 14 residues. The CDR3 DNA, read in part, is TGTGCCAGCTCACCCCTCGTGGGACAGGGAGAA. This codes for CASSPLVGQGE. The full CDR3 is CASSPLVGQGEAFF. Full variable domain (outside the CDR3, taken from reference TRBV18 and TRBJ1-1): NAGVMQNPRHLVRRRGQEARLRCSPMKGHSHVYWYRQLPEEGLKFMVYLQKENIIDESGMPKERFSAEFPKEGPSILRIQQVVRGDSAAYFCASSPLVGQGEAFFGQGTRLTVV.

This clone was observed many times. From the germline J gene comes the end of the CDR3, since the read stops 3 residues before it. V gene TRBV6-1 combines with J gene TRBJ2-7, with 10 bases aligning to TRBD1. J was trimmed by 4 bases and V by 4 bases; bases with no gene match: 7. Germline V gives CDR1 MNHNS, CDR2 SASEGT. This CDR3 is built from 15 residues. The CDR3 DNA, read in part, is TGTGCCAGCAGTGCCCGACAGGGGGCCAGGTACGAG. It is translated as CASSARQGARYE. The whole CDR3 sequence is CASSARQGARYEQYF.

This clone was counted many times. Incomplete CDR3 DNA: TGTGCCAGTAGTTCGTGGGCAGGGGACATAGAGACG. Amino acid sequence: CASSSWAGDIET. The complete CDR3 protein is CASSSWAGDIETQYF. The gene calls are TRBV19 and TRBJ2-3, with D perhaps TRBD1 (6 bases). The DNA ends 3 residues before the CDR3 does, and the rest of the CDR3 is filled in from the germline J gene. The CDR3 is 15 amino acids. CDR1 and CDR2 (germline): LNHDA, SQIVND (reference sequence).